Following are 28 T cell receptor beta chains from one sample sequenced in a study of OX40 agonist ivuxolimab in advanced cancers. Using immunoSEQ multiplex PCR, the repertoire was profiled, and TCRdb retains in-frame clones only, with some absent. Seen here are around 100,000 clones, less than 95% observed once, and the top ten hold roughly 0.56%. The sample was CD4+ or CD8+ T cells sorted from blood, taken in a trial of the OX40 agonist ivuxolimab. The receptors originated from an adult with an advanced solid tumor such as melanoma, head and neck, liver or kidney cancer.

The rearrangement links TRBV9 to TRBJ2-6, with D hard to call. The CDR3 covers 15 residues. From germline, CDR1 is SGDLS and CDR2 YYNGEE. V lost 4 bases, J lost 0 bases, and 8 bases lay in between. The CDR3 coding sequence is TGTGCCAGCAGCCCTCCTCACTCTGGGGCCAACGTCCTGACTTTC. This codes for CASSPPHSGANVLTF.

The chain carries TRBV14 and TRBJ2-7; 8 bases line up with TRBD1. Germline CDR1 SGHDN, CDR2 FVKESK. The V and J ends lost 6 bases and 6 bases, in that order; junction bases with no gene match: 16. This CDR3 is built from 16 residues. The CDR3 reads CASSIQGAFPTGEQYF. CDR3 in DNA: TGTGCCAGCAGTATCCAGGGGGCTTTCCCTACTGGCGAGCAGTACTTC. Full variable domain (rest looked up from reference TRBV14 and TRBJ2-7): EAGVTQFPSHSVIEKGQTVTLRCDPISGHDNLYWYRRVMGKEIKFLLHFVKESKQDESGMPNNRFLAERTGGTYSTLKVQPAELEDSGVYFCASSIQGAFPTGEQYFGPGTRLTVT.

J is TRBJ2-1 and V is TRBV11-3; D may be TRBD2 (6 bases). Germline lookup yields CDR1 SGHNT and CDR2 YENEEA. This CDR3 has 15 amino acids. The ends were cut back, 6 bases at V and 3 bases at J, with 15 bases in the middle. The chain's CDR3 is CASSTSGTVYNEQFF. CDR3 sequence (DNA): TGTGCCAGCAGTACCTCTGGGACTGTCTACAATGAGCAGTTCTTC.

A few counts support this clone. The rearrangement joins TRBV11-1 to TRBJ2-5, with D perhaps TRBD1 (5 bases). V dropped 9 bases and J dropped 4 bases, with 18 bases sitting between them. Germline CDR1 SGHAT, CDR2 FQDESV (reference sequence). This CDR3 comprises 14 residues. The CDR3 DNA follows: TGTGCCAGTAGCCGACAGATGATGAGAGAGACCCAGTACTTC. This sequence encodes CASSRQMMRETQYF.

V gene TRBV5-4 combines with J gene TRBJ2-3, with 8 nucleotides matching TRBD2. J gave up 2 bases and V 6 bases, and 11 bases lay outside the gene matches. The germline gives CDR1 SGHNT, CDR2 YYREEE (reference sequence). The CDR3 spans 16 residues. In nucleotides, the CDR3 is TGTGCCAGCAAACGATCGGCGGGGGGTTCCACAGATACGCAGTATTTT. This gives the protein CASKRSAGGSTDTQYF. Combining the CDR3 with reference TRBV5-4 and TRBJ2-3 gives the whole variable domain ETGVTQSPTHLIKTRGQQVTLRCSSQSGHNTVSWYQQALGQGPQFIFQYYREEENGRGNFPPRFSGLQFPNYSSELNVNALELDDSALYLCASKRSAGGSTDTQYFGPGTRLTVL.

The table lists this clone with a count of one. DNA for the CDR3: TGTGCCAGCAGTCTAATAGGGGGGGGTACGCAGTATTTT. Its translation is CASSLIGGGTQYF. The chain employs TRBV6-5 and TRBJ2-3; D might be TRBD2 (7 bases). The V end was cut by 5 bases, the J end by 8 bases, with 14 bases between. The germline gives CDR1 MNHEY, CDR2 SVGAGI. This CDR3 region has 13 residues.

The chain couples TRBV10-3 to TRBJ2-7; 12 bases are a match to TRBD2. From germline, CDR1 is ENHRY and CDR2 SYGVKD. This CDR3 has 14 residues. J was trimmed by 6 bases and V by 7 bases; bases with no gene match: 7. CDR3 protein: CAITRLAGAVEQYF. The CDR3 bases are TGTGCCATCACCCGACTAGCGGGAGCGGTCGAGCAGTACTTC.

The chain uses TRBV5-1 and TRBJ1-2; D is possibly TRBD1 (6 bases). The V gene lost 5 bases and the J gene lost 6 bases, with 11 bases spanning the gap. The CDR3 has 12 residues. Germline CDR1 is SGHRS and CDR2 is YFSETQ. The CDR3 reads CASRGNRDGYTF. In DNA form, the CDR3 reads TGCGCCAGCAGGGGAAACAGGGATGGCTACACCTTC.

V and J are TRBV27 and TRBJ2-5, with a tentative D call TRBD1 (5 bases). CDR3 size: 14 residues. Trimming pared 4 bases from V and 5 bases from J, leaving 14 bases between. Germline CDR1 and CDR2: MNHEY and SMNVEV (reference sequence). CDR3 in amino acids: CASSSSQGWETQYF. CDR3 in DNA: TGTGCCAGCAGTTCATCCCAGGGTTGGGAGACCCAGTACTTC.

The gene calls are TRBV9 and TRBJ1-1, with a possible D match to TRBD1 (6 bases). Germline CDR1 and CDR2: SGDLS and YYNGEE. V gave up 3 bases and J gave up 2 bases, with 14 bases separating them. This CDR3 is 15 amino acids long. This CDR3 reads CASSEKGGFNTEAFF. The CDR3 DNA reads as TGTGCCAGCAGCGAAAAGGGGGGTTTTAACACTGAAGCTTTCTTT.

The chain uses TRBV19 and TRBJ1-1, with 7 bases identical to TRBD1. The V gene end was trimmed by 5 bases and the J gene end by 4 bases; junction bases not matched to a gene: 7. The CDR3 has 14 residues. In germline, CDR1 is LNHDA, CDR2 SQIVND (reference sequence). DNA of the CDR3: TGTGCCAGTAGTCCGAGACAGGGCATCACTGAAGCTTTCTTT. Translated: CASSPRQGITEAFF.

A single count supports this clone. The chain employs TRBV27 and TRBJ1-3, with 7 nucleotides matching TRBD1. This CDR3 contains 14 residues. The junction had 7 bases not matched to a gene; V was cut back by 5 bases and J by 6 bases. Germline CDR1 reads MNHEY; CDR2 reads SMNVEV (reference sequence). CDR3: CASSKDRVANTIYF. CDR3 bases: TGTGCCAGCAGTAAAGACAGGGTGGCAAACACCATATATTTT.

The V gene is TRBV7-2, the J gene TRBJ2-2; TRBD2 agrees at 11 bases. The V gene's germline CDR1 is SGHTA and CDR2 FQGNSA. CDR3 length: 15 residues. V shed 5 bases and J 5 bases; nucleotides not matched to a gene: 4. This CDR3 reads CASSPSSGRTGELFF. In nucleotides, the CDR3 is TGTGCCAGCAGCCCATCTAGCGGGAGGACCGGGGAGCTGTTTTTT.

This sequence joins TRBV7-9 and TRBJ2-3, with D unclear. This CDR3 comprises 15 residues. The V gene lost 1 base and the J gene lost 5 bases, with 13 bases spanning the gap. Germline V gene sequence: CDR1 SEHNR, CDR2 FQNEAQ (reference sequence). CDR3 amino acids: CASSLDPIGRDTQYF. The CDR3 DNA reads TGTGCCAGCAGCTTAGACCCGATAGGACGAGATACGCAGTATTTT.

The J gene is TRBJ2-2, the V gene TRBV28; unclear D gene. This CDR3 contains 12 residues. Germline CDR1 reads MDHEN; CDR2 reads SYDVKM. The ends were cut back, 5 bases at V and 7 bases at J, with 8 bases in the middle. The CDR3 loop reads CASSVIYGELFF. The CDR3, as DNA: TGTGCCAGCAGTGTAATTTACGGGGAGCTGTTTTTT.

The CDR3, as DNA: TGTGCCAGCAGTGGAGGACTAGTTGGCAATGAGCAGTTCTTC. This encodes CASSGGLVGNEQFF. This chain connects TRBV6-1 to TRBJ2-1, with TRBD2 matching over 7 bases. Germline V gene data show CDR1 as MNHNS and CDR2 as SASEGT. The CDR3 runs 14 residues. Trimming removed 4 bases from V and 6 bases from J; junction bases left unmatched: 6.

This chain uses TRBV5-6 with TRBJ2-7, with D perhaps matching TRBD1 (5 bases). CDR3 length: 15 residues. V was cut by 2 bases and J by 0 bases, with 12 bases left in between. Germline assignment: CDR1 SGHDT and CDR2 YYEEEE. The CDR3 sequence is CASSFLGAYSYEQYF. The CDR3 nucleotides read TGTGCCAGCAGCTTTCTTGGGGCCTACTCCTACGAGCAGTACTTC.

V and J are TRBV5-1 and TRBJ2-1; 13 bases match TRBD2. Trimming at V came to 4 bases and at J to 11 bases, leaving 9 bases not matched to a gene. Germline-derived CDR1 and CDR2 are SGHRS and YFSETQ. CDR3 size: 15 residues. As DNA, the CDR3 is TGCGCCAGCAGCGAAACCGGGACTAGCGGGAATCAGCAGTTCTTC. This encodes CASSETGTSGNQQFF.

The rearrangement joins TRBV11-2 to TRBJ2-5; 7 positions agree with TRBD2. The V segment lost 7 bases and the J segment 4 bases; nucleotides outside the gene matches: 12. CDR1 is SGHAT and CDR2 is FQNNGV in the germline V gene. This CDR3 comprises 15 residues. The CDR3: CASTIAGRLGETQYF. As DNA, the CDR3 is TGTGCCAGCACCATAGCGGGTCGTTTAGGAGAGACCCAGTACTTC.

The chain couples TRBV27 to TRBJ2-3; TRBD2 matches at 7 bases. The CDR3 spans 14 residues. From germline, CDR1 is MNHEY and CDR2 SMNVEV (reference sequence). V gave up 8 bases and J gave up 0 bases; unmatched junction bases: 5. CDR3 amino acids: CASGASGSTDTQYF. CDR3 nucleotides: TGTGCCAGCGGAGCTAGCGGAAGCACAGATACGCAGTATTTT.

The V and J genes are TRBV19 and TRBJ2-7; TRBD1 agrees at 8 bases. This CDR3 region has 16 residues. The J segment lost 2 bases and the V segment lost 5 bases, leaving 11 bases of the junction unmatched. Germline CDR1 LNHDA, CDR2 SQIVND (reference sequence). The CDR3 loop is CASSPRRTGLPYEQYF. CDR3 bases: TGTGCCAGTAGTCCCCGCCGGACAGGGTTGCCCTACGAGCAGTACTTC.

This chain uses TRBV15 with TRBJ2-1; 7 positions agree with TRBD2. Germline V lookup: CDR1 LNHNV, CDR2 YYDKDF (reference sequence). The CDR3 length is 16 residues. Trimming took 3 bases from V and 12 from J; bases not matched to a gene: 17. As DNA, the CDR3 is TGTGCCACCAGCAGTGGGAGGGGTGGGATCAATCCCGTGCAGTTCTTC. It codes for CATSSGRGGINPVQFF.

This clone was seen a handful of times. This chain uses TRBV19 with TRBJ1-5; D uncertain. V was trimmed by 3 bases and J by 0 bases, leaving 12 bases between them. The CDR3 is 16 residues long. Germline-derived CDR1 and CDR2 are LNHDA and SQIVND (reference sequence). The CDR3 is CASSMTWRNSNQPQHF. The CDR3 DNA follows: TGTGCCAGTAGTATGACGTGGAGGAATAGCAATCAGCCCCAGCATTTT.

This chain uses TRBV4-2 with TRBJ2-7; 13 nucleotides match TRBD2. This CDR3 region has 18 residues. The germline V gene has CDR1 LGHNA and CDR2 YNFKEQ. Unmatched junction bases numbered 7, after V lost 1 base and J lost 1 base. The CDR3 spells CASSQGGLAGADSYEQYF. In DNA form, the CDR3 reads TGTGCCAGCAGCCAAGGCGGACTAGCGGGAGCCGATTCCTACGAGCAGTACTTC.

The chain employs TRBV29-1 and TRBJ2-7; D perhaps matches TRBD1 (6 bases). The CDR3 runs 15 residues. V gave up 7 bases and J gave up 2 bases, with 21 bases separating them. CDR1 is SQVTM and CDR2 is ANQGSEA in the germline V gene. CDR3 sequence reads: CSAGDPGLPTYEQYF. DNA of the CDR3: TGCAGCGCAGGGGACCCTGGACTTCCTACCTACGAGCAGTACTTC.

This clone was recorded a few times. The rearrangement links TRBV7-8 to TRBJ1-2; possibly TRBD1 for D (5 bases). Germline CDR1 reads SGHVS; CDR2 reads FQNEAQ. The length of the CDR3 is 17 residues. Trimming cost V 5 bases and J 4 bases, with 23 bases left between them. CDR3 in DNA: TGTGCCAGCAGCCCCTTCGCCGTTCAGGGCTTACCCTATGGCTACACCTTC. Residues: CASSPFAVQGLPYGYTF.

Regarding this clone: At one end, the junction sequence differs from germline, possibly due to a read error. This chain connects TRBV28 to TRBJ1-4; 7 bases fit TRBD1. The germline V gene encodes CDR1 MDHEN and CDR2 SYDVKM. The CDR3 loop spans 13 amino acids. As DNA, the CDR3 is TGTGCCAGCAGTTTAGGGGGGGAGGGACAGAAGCTTTTT. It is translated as CASSLGGEGQKLF.

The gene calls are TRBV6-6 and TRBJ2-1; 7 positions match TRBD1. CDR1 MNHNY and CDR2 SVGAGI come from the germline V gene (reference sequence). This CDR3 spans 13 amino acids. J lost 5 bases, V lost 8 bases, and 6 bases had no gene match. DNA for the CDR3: TGTGCCAGCCTCAACAGGGGCAACAATGAGCAGTTCTTC. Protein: CASLNRGNNEQFF.